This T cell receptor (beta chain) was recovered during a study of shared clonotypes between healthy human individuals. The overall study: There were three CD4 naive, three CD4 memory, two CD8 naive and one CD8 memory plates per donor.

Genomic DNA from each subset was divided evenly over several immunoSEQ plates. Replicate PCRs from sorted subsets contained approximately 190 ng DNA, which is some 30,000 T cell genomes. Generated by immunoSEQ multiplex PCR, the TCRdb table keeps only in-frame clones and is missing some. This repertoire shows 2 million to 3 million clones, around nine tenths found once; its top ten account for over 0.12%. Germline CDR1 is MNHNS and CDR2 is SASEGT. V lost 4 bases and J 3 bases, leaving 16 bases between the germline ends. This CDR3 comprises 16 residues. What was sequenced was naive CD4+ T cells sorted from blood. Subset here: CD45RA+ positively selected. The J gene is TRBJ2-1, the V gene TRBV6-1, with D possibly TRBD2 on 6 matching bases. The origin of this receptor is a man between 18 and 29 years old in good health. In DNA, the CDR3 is TGTGCCAGCAGTGCGGGCGGGACTGGAGTCTACAATGAGCAGTTCTTC. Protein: CASSAGGTGVYNEQFF.